This TCR beta chain was recorded in a study of blood T cell repertoires in COVID-19. Study-wide context: PBMCs, B-cell-depleted T cells, or T cells provided the cDNA or gDNA that made up the material.

Trimming shortened V by 6 bases and J by 0 bases, and 16 bases separated the two germline ends. The CDR3 sequence is 17 residues long. Germline CDR1 reads SGHRS; CDR2 reads YFSETQ. Study processing details: Estimation of nucleated cell counts relied on the amplification of reference gene primers. The table came from immunoSEQ multiplex PCR; TCRdb's copy has only in-frame clones and leaves some out. The V and J calls and clone size were taken over from that table, and D and trimming were inferred from the DNA. The data hold about 140,000 clones, with about 91% observed a single time. The chain joins TRBV5-1 to TRBJ2-6; D may be TRBD2 (6 bases). This clonotype was obtained from a woman aged 55-70 years with acute or convalescent COVID-19. Sequences were obtained from peripheral blood. The chain's CDR3 is CASKLAQGISGANVLTF. Written as DNA, the CDR3 is TGCGCCAGCAAACTAGCCCAAGGCATCTCTGGGGCCAACGTCCTGACTTTC.